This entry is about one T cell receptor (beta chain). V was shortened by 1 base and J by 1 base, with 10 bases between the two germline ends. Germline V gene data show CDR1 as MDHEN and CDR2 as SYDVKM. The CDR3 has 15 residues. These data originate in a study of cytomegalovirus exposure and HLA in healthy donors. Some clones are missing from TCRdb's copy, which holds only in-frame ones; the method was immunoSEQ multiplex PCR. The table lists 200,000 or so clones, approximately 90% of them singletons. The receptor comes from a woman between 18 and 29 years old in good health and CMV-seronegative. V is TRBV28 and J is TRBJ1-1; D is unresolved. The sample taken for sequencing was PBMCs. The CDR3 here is CASSLSLGRNTEAFF. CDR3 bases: TGTGCCAGCAGTTTATCTCTGGGCCGGAACACTGAAGCTTTCTTT. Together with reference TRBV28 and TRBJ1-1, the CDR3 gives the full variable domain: DVKVTQSSRYLVKRTGEKVFLECVQDMDHENMFWYRQDPGLGLRLIYFSYDVKMKEKGDIPEGYSVSREKKERFSLILESASTNQTSMYLCASSLSLGRNTEAFFGQGTRLTVV.